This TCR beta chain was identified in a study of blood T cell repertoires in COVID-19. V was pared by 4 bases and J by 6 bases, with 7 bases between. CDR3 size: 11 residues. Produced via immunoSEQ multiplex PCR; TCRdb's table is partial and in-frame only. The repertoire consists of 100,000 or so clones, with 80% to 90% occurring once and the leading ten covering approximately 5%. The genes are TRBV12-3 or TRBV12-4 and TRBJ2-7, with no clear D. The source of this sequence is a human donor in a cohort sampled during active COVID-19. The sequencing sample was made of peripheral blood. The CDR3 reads CASSYRFEQYF. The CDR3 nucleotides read TGTGCCAGCAGTTACCGGTTCGAGCAGTACTTC.